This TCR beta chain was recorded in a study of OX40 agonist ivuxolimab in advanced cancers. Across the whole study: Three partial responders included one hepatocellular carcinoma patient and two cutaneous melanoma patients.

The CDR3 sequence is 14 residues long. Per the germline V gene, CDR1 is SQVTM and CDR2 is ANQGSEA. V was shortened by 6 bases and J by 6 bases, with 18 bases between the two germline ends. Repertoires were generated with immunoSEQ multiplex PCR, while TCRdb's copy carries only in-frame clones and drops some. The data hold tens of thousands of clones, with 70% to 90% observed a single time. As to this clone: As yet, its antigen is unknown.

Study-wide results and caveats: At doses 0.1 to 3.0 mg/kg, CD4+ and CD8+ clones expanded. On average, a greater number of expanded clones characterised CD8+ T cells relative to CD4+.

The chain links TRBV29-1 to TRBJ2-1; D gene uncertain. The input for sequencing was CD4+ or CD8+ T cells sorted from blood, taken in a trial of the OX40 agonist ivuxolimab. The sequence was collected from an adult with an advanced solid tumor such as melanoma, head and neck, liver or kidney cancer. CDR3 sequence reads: CSVARQLGVNEQFF. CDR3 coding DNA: TGCAGCGTGGCGAGGCAGCTAGGCGTCAATGAGCAGTTCTTC.